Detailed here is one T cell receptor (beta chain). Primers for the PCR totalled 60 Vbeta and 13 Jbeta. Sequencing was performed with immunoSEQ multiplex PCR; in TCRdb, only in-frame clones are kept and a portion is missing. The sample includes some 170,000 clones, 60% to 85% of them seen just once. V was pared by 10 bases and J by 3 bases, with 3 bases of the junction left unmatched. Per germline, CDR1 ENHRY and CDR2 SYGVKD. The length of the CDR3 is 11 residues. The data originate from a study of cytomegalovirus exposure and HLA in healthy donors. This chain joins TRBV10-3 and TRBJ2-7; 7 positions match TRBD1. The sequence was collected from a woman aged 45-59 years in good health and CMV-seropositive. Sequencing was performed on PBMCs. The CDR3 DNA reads TGTGCCACGGGGACAGACTACGAGCAGTACTTC. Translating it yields CATGTDYEQYF.